This entry lists 7 T cell receptor beta chains sequenced from one sample in a study of blood T cells in healthy people across ages. A sample-barcoded 5' primer and a J-beta primer mix were used in a second PCR of about 7 to 12 cycles. TCRdb re-called the 5' RACE reads through MiXCR, storing one row per CDR3 protein. The profile shows hundreds of thousands of distinct CDR3 sequences, under 25% of them singletons. The sequencing input was blood. The receptors derive from a man aged 65 to 85 in good health.

The chain carries TRBV5-6 and TRBJ2-1, with a possible D match to TRBD1 (5 bases). The J call could be wrong; TRBJ2-5 is a better fit for the DNA end. The CDR3 covers 13 residues. CDR1 is SGHDT, CDR2 YYEEEE, per germline. The CDR3 is CASLLGPGETQYF. CDR3 coding DNA: TGTGCCAGCCTTTTGGGGCCCGGGGAGACCCAGTACTTC.

This clonotype was found a few times. The chain uses TRBV27 and TRBJ2-7; 9 nucleotides align to TRBD1. CDR1 is MNHEY and CDR2 is SMNVEV in the germline V gene (reference sequence). Unmatched junction bases numbered 4, after V lost 7 bases and J lost 0 bases. The CDR3 runs to 14 residues. CDR3 sequence reads: CASTWGQGSYEQYF. CDR3 nucleotides: TGTGCCAGCACCTGGGGACAGGGCTCCTACGAGCAGTACTTC.

This clonotype was seen ten or more times. The chain recombines TRBV20-1 with TRBJ2-3; 10 nucleotides agree with TRBD1. The length of the CDR3 is 15 residues. The V gene end was trimmed by 6 bases and the J gene end by 1 base; junction bases not matched to a gene: 7. From germline, CDR1 is DFQATT and CDR2 SNEGSKA (reference sequence). The CDR3: CSASSGTGGTDTQYF. The CDR3 DNA follows: TGCAGTGCCTCATCCGGGACAGGGGGCACAGATACGCAGTATTTT.

The CDR3 spells CASSPSRGALEKLFF. DNA for the CDR3: TGTGCCAGCAGTCCCTCCCGGGGGGCGCTTGAAAAACTGTTTTTT. V and J are TRBV12-3 or TRBV12-4 and TRBJ1-4; D possibly corresponds to TRBD1 (6 bases). Trimming took off 5 bases at V and 7 bases at J, with 17 bases between the two ends. The CDR3 contains 15 residues.

This chain connects TRBV20-1 to TRBJ1-6; D is undetermined. Per germline, CDR1 DFQATT and CDR2 SNEGSKA (reference sequence). V was pared by 2 bases and J by 2 bases, with 10 bases between. CDR3 length: 15 residues. The chain's CDR3 is CSARLNGAYNSPLHF. The DNA for the CDR3 is TGCAGTGCTAGACTAAACGGCGCCTATAATTCACCCCTCCACTTT.

This clonotype was recorded many times. V and J are TRBV3-1 and TRBJ2-1; 8 positions agree with TRBD2. The CDR3 loop spans 20 amino acids. Germline V gene lookup returns CDR1 LGHDT and CDR2 YNNKEL (reference sequence). V lost 0 bases to trimming and J lost 1 base; unmatched junction nucleotides: 14. This CDR3 is CASSQDSVAGLGWSYNEQFF. In DNA form, the CDR3 reads TGTGCCAGCAGCCAAGATTCAGTAGCGGGGTTGGGGTGGTCCTACAATGAGCAGTTCTTC.

This clonotype was seen a few times. The rearrangement links TRBV10-3 to TRBJ1-1, with D hard to call. V gave up 6 bases and J gave up 1 base, with 9 bases separating them. The CDR3 totals 13 residues. Per the germline V gene, CDR1 is ENHRY and CDR2 is SYGVKD. The CDR3 nucleotides read TGTGCCATCAGGAATGACGGGAACACTGAAGCTTTCTTT. Residues: CAIRNDGNTEAFF.